Described below is a single T cell receptor beta chain sequence and its context. Other DNA variants within this sample encode the same CDR3. The data are from a study of blood T cell repertoires in COVID-19. Study information: COVID-19 samples collected from the United States, Italy and Spain covered acute and convalescent phases.

In the study's own analysis: Amplification of reference gene primers was used by the study to estimate nucleated cell counts. Only in-frame clones appear in the TCRdb table, and some are missing; sequencing was by immunoSEQ multiplex PCR. V, J and clone size are taken as reported in that table, and D and trimming were inferred from the DNA itself. This sample yields around 19,000 clones, of which about nine tenths are seen a single time; 7.4% belongs to the top ten. Germline loops: CDR1 SGDLS, CDR2 YYNGEE. The ends were cut back, 0 bases at V and 2 bases at J, with 8 bases in the middle. This CDR3 contains 14 residues.

The TCR was taken from a man between 70 and 80 years old with active COVID-19. The sample consisted of peripheral blood. The rearrangement joins TRBV9 to TRBJ1-2, with a possible D match to TRBD1 (6 bases). In DNA form, the CDR3 reads TGTGCCAGCAGCGTAGAACAGGGCAACTATGGCTACACCTTC. This translates into CASSVEQGNYGYTF.